These T cell receptor beta chains were read from a single sample in a study of control samples from healthy donors and cancer patients. Generated by immunoSEQ multiplex PCR, the TCRdb table keeps only in-frame clones and is missing some. The table includes 100,000 or so clones, approximately 93% detected once. The sequencing input was blood. Receptor source: a woman between 25 and 40 years old in good health. Both conserved end residues are part of each CDR3. The D gene is left open where the match is weak. Clone size is not always given. Where it is, it says once, few, many or a class for expanded clones.

NA,once,TRBV6-6,TRBJ2-7,TGTGCCAGCACCCAGGGGACCTTGGGTGTCGAGCAGTACTTC,CASTQGTLGVEQYF
TRBD2,NA,TRBV2,TRBJ2-3,TGTGCCAGCAGTGCCGAGGGACTAGCGAGCCTTACGCAGTATTTT,CASSAEGLASLTQYF
TRBD2,once,TRBV27,TRBJ2-5,TGTGCCAGCAGTTCCGGGACTAGCGGGAAAGAGACCCAGTACTTC,CASSSGTSGKETQYF
NA,NA,TRBV6-5,TRBJ1-1,TGTGCCAGCAGTTACTCGAACAGGGACACTGAAGCTTTCTTT,CASSYSNRDTEAFF
TRBD1,NA,TRBV7-8,TRBJ2-3,TGTGCCAGCAGCCAAATTCCGGGACAGGGGGCCGCAGATACGCAGTATTTT,CASSQIPGQGAADTQYF
NA,NA,TRBV12-3/TRBV12-4,TRBJ1-5,TGTGCCAGCAGTTGGGACGGCAATCAGCCCCAGCATTTT,CASSWDGNQPQHF
TRBD1,NA,TRBV30,TRBJ1-2,TGTGCCTGGAAGACAGGGACTTTATACGGCTACACCTTC,CAWKTGTLYGYTF
TRBD2,NA,TRBV30,TRBJ2-1,TGTGCCGGGACCGGGCTAGCGGGCTACAATGAGCAGTTCTTC,CAGTGLAGYNEQFF
NA,NA,TRBV19,TRBJ1-2,TGTGCCAGTAGTAGGGGTTCTATCTTATCTAACTATGGCTACACCTTC,CASSRGSILSNYGYTF
NA,NA,TRBV7-9,TRBJ1-1,TGTGCCAGCAGCTTAGGCCCACAGGGCTTGAACACTGAAGCTTTCTTT,CASSLGPQGLNTEAFF
NA,NA,TRBV2,TRBJ2-5,TGTGCCAGCAGATCACCCGTGGGTATGGGGTTCCAAGAGACCCAGTACTTC,CASRSPVGMGFQETQYF
TRBD1,NA,TRBV9,TRBJ2-3,TGTGCCAGCAGCGTAGAAGGGACAGGGCAAGATACGCAGTATTTT,CASSVEGTGQDTQYF
TRBD2,NA,TRBV10-1,TRBJ2-1,TGCGCCAGCAGTCCCGCCCGGACTAGCGGGAGCAGTGAGCAGTTCTTC,CASSPARTSGSSEQFF
NA,NA,TRBV4-1,TRBJ1-4,TGCGCCAGCAGCCAAGATCCTGTAATACGAAAACTGTTTTTT,CASSQDPVIRKLFF
TRBD1,NA,TRBV28,TRBJ1-1,TGTGCCAGCAGCAGGGGGCGAGGCACTGAAGCTTTCTTT,CASSRGRGTEAFF
TRBD2,NA,TRBV7-8,TRBJ2-3,TGTGCCAGCAGCTTAAGGGAGGGCCTCGCAGATACGCAGTATTTT,CASSLREGLADTQYF
TRBD2,NA,TRBV5-1,TRBJ2-5,TGCGCCAGCAGTCAATCAGCGGGACCAAGAGAGACCCAGTACTTC,CASSQSAGPRETQYF
NA,NA,TRBV6-1,TRBJ1-5,TGTGCCAGCAGTGACAACCATAGCAATCAGCCCCAGCATTTT,CASSDNHSNQPQHF
NA,NA,TRBV4-1,TRBJ2-1,TGCGCCAGCAGCCTCTTTCGGTCTAGCTACAATGAGCAGTTCTTC,CASSLFRSSYNEQFF
NA,NA,TRBV2,TRBJ2-1,TGTGCCAGCAGGGAGGGCTCGGGCCGGACGAATGAGCAGTTCTTC,CASREGSGRTNEQFF
NA,once,TRBV28,TRBJ1-1,TGTGCCAGCGGAGGAGGGATCAGATTCTTT,CASGGGIRFF
TRBD1,NA,TRBV7-9,TRBJ1-1,TGTGCCAGCAGCTGGGGACAGGGAGAGACTGAAGCTTTCTTT,CASSWGQGETEAFF
NA,NA,TRBV6-4,TRBJ2-3,TGTGCCAGCAGTGACTCCCAGGGCACAGATACGCAGTATTTT,CASSDSQGTDTQYF
TRBD1,NA,TRBV11-2,TRBJ1-2,TGTGCCAGCAGCTTTGGATTGACAGGGGATGGCTACACCTTC,CASSFGLTGDGYTF
NA,NA,TRBV4-1,TRBJ2-3,TGCGCCAGCAGCCAAGTCCCCCTTCTAGCGGATACGCAGTATTTT,CASSQVPLLADTQYF
NA,once,TRBV28,TRBJ1-2,TGTGCCAGCAGTTTATCGATCGTATACTATGGCTACACCTTC,CASSLSIVYYGYTF
TRBD1,few,TRBV5-1,TRBJ1-4,TGCGCCAGCAGCTTGGACCCCGGGACAGGGCGGAAACTGTTTTTT,CASSLDPGTGRKLFF
NA,NA,TRBV30,TRBJ1-2,TGTGCCTGGGAGACAGCTAACTATGGCTACACCTTC,CAWETANYGYTF
TRBD1,once,TRBV28,TRBJ1-3,TGTGCCAGCAACTTGAGACAGGGGGCAAACACCATATATTTT,CASNLRQGANTIYF
NA,NA,TRBV11-2,TRBJ2-5,TGTGCCAGCAGCTTACGGAGACAACAAGAGACCCAGTACTTC,CASSLRRQQETQYF
NA,once,TRBV2,TRBJ1-5,TGTGCCAGCAGTCCAGAGGGGAAGCCCCAGCATTTT,CASSPEGKPQHF
TRBD1,NA,TRBV28,TRBJ1-1,TGTGCCAGCAGGGCGGGACAGGGCGGATACACTGAAGCTTTCTTT,CASRAGQGGYTEAFF
NA,once,TRBV3-1/TRBV3-2,TRBJ1-2,TGTGCCAGCAGCCTCTTCGTTGGCAGTAACTATGGCTACACCTTC,CASSLFVGSNYGYTF
TRBD1,NA,TRBV18,TRBJ2-5,TGTGCCAGCTCACCGAGACAGGGTGAAGAGACCCAGTACTTC,CASSPRQGEETQYF
NA,NA,TRBV5-6,TRBJ2-5,TGTGCCAGCAGCTTGTATCAATATAGGGGAGAGACCCAGTACTTC,CASSLYQYRGETQYF
NA,NA,TRBV19,TRBJ1-1,TGTGCCAGTAGTATAGGGGCAGGGTACACTGAAGCTTTCTTT,CASSIGAGYTEAFF
TRBD1,NA,TRBV24-1,TRBJ2-1,TGTGCCACCAGTGAGGCACAGGGGGCAGCCTACAATGAGCAGTTCTTC,CATSEAQGAAYNEQFF
NA,NA,TRBV28,TRBJ1-3,TGTGCCAGCAGTTTTACAGGGAATATCGAAAACACCATATATTTT,CASSFTGNIENTIYF
NA,NA,TRBV6-5,TRBJ2-2,TGTGCCAGCAGGGAGACAGGGAACACCGGGGAGCTGTTTTTT,CASRETGNTGELFF
TRBD1,NA,TRBV6-6,TRBJ2-7,TGTGCCAGCAGTCGATCCCTTATGGACAGGCCATCCGAGCAGTACTTC,CASSRSLMDRPSEQYF
NA,NA,TRBV12-3/TRBV12-4,TRBJ1-2,TGTGCCAGCAGTCCTCCGCAGGGGTACGGCTACACCTTC,CASSPPQGYGYTF
TRBD1,NA,TRBV3-1/TRBV3-2,TRBJ1-5,TGTGCCAGCAGCCAAGATTACGGGACAGCTATCAATCAGCCCCAGCATTTT,CASSQDYGTAINQPQHF
NA,once,TRBV4-2,TRBJ2-2,TGTGCCAGCAGCCTTGCCGACCAGAACACCGGGGAGCTGTTTTTT,CASSLADQNTGELFF
NA,NA,TRBV6-1,TRBJ2-1,TGTGCCAGCAGTGAAGAACGAGGGACCCGATACTACAATGAGCAGTTCTTC,CASSEERGTRYYNEQFF
TRBD1,NA,TRBV27,TRBJ2-7,TGTGCCAGCAGTTCACCGTTAGGACAGGGTCTCTACGAGCAGTACTTC,CASSSPLGQGLYEQYF
TRBD1,NA,TRBV30,TRBJ1-4,TGTGCCTGGGATGGGACAGGGGATGGGGGAAAACTGTTTTTT,CAWDGTGDGGKLFF
TRBD2,NA,TRBV7-2,TRBJ2-5,TGTGCCAGCAGCTTAGCACTAGCGGGGATCCAAGAGACCCAGTACTTC,CASSLALAGIQETQYF
NA,NA,TRBV24-1,TRBJ2-7,TGTGGCACAGGGATCGGAATCTACGAGCAGTACTTC,CGTGIGIYEQYF
NA,NA,TRBV2,TRBJ2-7,TGTGCCAGCAGTGCGGACGTCGGGGAGCAGTACTTC,CASSADVGEQYF
TRBD1,NA,TRBV19,TRBJ1-5,TGTGCCAGTAGTATAGATTCGGCAGGGGGGATGCCCCAGCATTTT,CASSIDSAGGMPQHF
NA,NA,TRBV29-1,TRBJ1-2,TGCAGCGGTATTACAGGTCATGGCTACACCTTC,CSGITGHGYTF
NA,NA,TRBV6-6,TRBJ1-2,TGTGCCAGCAGTTACTCGACAGGTTACGGCTACACCTTC,CASSYSTGYGYTF
NA,NA,TRBV3-1/TRBV3-2,TRBJ2-1,TGTGCCAGCAGCCAAGTGTCCCATGAGCAGTTCTTC,CASSQVSHEQFF